Following are 19 T cell receptor beta chains from one sample sequenced in a study of CD8+ T cells in alopecia areata. Extracted RNA was reverse transcribed, and the resulting cDNA served as sequencing template. TCRdb's table, derived via immunoSEQ multiplex PCR, lists solely in-frame clones and lacks some. There are roughly 130,000 clones in the sample; 45% to 60% occur only once, and 4.5% to 5.5% lies in the top ten. The specimen was CD4+ T cells sorted from blood, collected at week 0. The receptor source for this set is a human donor with alopecia areata.

The chain combines TRBV6-5 with TRBJ2-1; D not certain. CDR3 size: 13 residues. CDR1 and CDR2 from the germline V gene are MNHEY and SVGAGI. The V end was cut by 3 bases, the J end by 6 bases, with 9 bases between. Here the CDR3 reads CASSYKGTNEQFF. CDR3 in DNA: TGTGCCAGCAGTTATAAGGGAACCAATGAGCAGTTCTTC.

J is TRBJ1-5 and V is TRBV5-1, with 8 bases lining up with TRBD1. The CDR3 has 15 residues. Losses at the gene ends were 4 bases for V and 6 bases for J; bases not matched to a gene: 9. CDR1 and CDR2 from the germline V gene are SGHRS and YFSETQ. This CDR3 is CASSLGQGAGQPQHF. CDR3 in DNA: TGCGCCAGCAGCCTTGGGCAGGGGGCAGGTCAGCCCCAGCATTTT.

This chain joins TRBV7-2 and TRBJ2-7, with 8 bases fitting TRBD1. The CDR3 covers 14 residues. Germline values: CDR1 SGHTA, CDR2 FQGNSA. With 2 bases clipped from V and 3 bases from J, the junction kept 3 bases outside the gene matches. The CDR3 region has the DNA TGTGCCAGCAGCTTACAGGGGGCGGACTACGAGCAGTACTTC. This translates into CASSLQGADYEQYF.

This clone was seen only a few times. The V call is TRBV19, the J call TRBJ1-2; D perhaps matches TRBD1 (6 bases). CDR1 is LNHDA and CDR2 is SQIVND in the germline V gene (reference sequence). The length of the CDR3 is 14 residues. The V gene lost 5 bases and the J gene lost 4 bases, with 14 bases spanning the gap. The CDR3 loop is CASSEGGRGYGYTF. Written as DNA, the CDR3 is TGTGCCAGTAGTGAAGGGGGGCGCGGCTATGGCTACACCTTC.

This clone was detected only once. This CDR3 is also generated by other DNA sequences in the sample. This chain joins TRBV2 and TRBJ1-2; 10 nucleotides match TRBD1. V shed 6 bases, J shed 4 bases, and the junction held 5 bases outside the gene matches. The CDR3 has 14 residues. CDR1 and CDR2 from the germline V gene are SNHLY and FYNNEI. CDR3 protein: CASSRTGGSYGYTF. CDR3 in DNA: TGTGCCAGCAGCCGGACAGGGGGATCCTATGGCTACACCTTC.

In this sample, this clone turned up a few times. The V gene is TRBV10-3, the J gene TRBJ2-1; 12 positions match TRBD2. After removal of 7 bases from V and 5 bases from J, the junction contained 6 bases not matched to a gene. This CDR3 has 15 residues. CDR1 and CDR2 (germline): ENHRY, SYGVKD. CDR3 sequence (DNA): TGTGCCATCACGGCTAGCGGGGGGGAGAACAATGAGCAGTTCTTC. The encoded protein is CAITASGGENNEQFF.

This clone was recorded a few times. This rearrangement joins TRBV5-1 to TRBJ2-1; 9 bases line up with TRBD1. Germline CDR1 is SGHRS and CDR2 is YFSETQ. With 3 bases clipped from V and 14 bases from J, the junction kept 3 bases outside the gene matches. There are 11 residues in the CDR3. Here the CDR3 DNA reads TGCGCCAGCAGCTGGGACAGGGAAGAGTTCTTC. It encodes CASSWDREEFF. The full variable domain, rest sourced from reference TRBV5-1 and TRBJ2-1, is KAGVTQTPRYLIKTRGQQVTLSCSPISGHRSVSWYQQTPGQGLQFLFEYFSETQRNKGNFPGRFSGRQFSNSRSEMNVSTLELGDSALYLCASSWDREEFFGPGTRLTVL.

The V and J genes are TRBV27 and TRBJ2-7; D call uncertain. Germline loops: CDR1 MNHEY, CDR2 SMNVEV (reference sequence). This CDR3 has 14 residues. The V end lost 5 bases, the J end lost 2 bases, and 13 bases lay between the germline ends. The CDR3, as DNA: TGTGCCAGCAGTCCCTACTCGGTCCCCTACGAGCAGTACTTC. This codes for CASSPYSVPYEQYF.

This clone has more than one count but fewer than ten. The chain joins TRBV4-3 to TRBJ2-3; D is uncertain. The CDR3 is 14 amino acids. Germline V lookup: CDR1 LGHNA, CDR2 YSLEER. V dropped 0 bases and J dropped 5 bases, with 9 bases sitting between them. The CDR3: CASSQELDRDTQYF. DNA for the CDR3: TGCGCCAGCAGCCAAGAGCTAGATAGAGATACGCAGTATTTT.

The genes are TRBV5-6 and TRBJ2-5, with 7 bases matching TRBD1. Germline V gene sequence: CDR1 SGHDT, CDR2 YYEEEE. Germline trimming cut 0 bases from V and 4 bases from J; bases unmatched to any gene: 6. The CDR3 loop spans 15 amino acids. CDR3 region: CASSLGQGRGETQYF. The CDR3 region has the DNA TGTGCCAGCAGCTTGGGACAGGGAAGGGGAGAGACCCAGTACTTC.

The rearrangement joins TRBV7-2 to TRBJ2-7; 7 nucleotides agree with TRBD2. The CDR3 loop spans 14 amino acids. Germline V lookup: CDR1 SGHTA, CDR2 FQGNSA. Unmatched junction bases numbered 3, after V lost 1 base and J lost 3 bases. The CDR3 region is CASSLVASGYEQYF. The CDR3 nucleotides are TGTGCCAGCAGCTTAGTCGCTAGCGGCTACGAGCAGTACTTC.

This clone has a handful of counts. The chain joins TRBV4-2 to TRBJ1-1, with unresolved D. Germline CDR1 is LGHNA and CDR2 is YNFKEQ. V dropped 4 bases and J dropped 4 bases, with 13 bases sitting between them. The CDR3 has 14 amino acids. CDR3 residues: CASSRRVLGTEAFF. The CDR3 coding sequence is TGTGCCAGCAGCCGCCGGGTATTGGGCACTGAAGCTTTCTTT.

The gene calls are TRBV25-1 and TRBJ2-5, with D uncertain. V lost 0 bases and J lost 4, with 12 bases in between. CDR1 and CDR2 from the germline V gene are MGHDK and SYGVNS. CDR3 size: 15 residues. For the CDR3, the DNA is TGTGCCAGCAGTGAATATACGGGTAGTGGAGAGACCCAGTACTTC. Its protein is CASSEYTGSGETQYF.

CDR3 DNA: TGTGCCAGCAGCCCCCAAGAGACCCAGTACTTC. This gives the protein CASSPQETQYF. The chain has TRBV6-5 and TRBJ2-5, with no clear D. This CDR3 contains 11 residues. The V gene lost 6 bases and the J gene lost 1 base, with 3 bases spanning the gap. CDR1 and CDR2 (germline): MNHEY, SVGAGI.

The rearrangement joins TRBV9 to TRBJ1-2, with 7 bases matching TRBD1. CDR1 and CDR2 from the germline V gene are SGDLS and YYNGEE. The length of the CDR3 is 13 residues. J gave up 5 bases and V 4 bases, and 5 bases lay outside the gene matches. The DNA of the CDR3 is TGTGCCAGCAGCCTAGCACAGGGGTATGGCTACACCTTC. Amino acids: CASSLAQGYGYTF.

The V and J genes are TRBV28 and TRBJ2-7; 10 bases align to TRBD1. The V gene end was trimmed by 3 bases and the J gene end by 2 bases; junction bases not matched to a gene: 4. The CDR3 is 15 residues long. The germline CDR1 and CDR2 sequences are MDHEN and SYDVKM. The CDR3 coding sequence is TGTGCCAGCAGTTTTAGACAGGGGGCCACCTACGAGCAGTACTTC. It specifies CASSFRQGATYEQYF.

This rearrangement joins TRBV10-3 to TRBJ2-5; a possible D gene is TRBD1 (6 bases). The V and J ends lost 0 bases and 4 bases respectively, with 9 bases between them. Germline CDR1 reads ENHRY; CDR2 reads SYGVKD. This CDR3 is 14 amino acids long. The CDR3 sequence is CAISESDSGETQYF. DNA for the CDR3: TGTGCCATCAGTGAGTCGGACAGCGGAGAGACCCAGTACTTC.

This clone was counted a single time. V usage is TRBV27 and J usage is TRBJ1-2, with 7 positions matching TRBD1. Germline V lookup: CDR1 MNHEY, CDR2 SMNVEV (reference sequence). With 5 bases clipped from V and 4 bases from J, the junction kept 4 bases outside the gene matches. The CDR3 is 13 residues long. The CDR3 DNA is TGTGCCAGCAGTCCAAGACAGGGCTATGGCTACACCTTC. Protein: CASSPRQGYGYTF.

V is TRBV30 and J is TRBJ2-2; TRBD2 might be the D (5 bases). V was shortened by 0 bases and J by 6 bases, with 8 bases between the two germline ends. This CDR3 is built from 13 residues. Germline V gene sequence: CDR1 GTSNPN, CDR2 SVGIG (reference sequence). The CDR3 nucleotides are TGTGCCTGGAGTGTAGCGGCGTCCGGGGAGCTGTTTTTT. Translating gives CAWSVAASGELFF.